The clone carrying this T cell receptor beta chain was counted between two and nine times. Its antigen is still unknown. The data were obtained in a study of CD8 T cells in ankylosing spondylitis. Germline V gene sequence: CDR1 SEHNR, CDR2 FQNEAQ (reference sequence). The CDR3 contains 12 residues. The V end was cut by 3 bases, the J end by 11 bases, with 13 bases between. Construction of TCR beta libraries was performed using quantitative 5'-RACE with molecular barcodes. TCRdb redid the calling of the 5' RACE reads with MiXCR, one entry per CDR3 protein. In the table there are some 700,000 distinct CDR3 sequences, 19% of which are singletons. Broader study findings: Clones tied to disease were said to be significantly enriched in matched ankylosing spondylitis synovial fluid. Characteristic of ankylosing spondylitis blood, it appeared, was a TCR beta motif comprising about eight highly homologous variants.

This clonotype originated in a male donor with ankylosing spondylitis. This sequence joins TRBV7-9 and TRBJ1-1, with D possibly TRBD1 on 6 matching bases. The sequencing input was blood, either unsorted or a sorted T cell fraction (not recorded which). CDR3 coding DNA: TGTGCCAGCAGCTTCGGACAGACGGGCGCTTTCTTT. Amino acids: CASSFGQTGAFF.